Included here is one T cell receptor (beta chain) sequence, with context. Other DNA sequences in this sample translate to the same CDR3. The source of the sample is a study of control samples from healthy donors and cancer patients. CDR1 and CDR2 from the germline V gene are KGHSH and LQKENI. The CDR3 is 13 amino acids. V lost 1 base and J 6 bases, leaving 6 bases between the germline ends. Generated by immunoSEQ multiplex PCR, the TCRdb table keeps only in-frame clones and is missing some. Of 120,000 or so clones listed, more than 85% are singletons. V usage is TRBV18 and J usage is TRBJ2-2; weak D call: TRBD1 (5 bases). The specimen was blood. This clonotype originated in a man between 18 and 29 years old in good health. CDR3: CASSPQGSGELFF. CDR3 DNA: TGTGCCAGCTCACCACAGGGGTCCGGGGAGCTGTTTTTT. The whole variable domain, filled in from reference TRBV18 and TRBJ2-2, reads NAGVMQNPRHLVRRRGQEARLRCSPMKGHSHVYWYRQLPEEGLKFMVYLQKENIIDESGMPKERFSAEFPKEGPSILRIQQVVRGDSAAYFCASSPQGSGELFFGEGSRLTVL.